The clone carrying this T cell receptor beta chain was counted ten times or more. Its cognate antigen is unknown. No donor was unhealthy or non-Caucasian. Template switching (which added a universal primer site) was used, and cDNA carried unique molecular identifiers. One entry per CDR3 protein, called by TCRdb with MiXCR from the 5' RACE reads. Found here are approximately 670,000 distinct CDR3 sequences, less than 7% of them singletons; the top ten hold 1.5% to 2%. This entry is derived from a study of identical twins. Findings of the study overall: A partial confounding effect on zero-insertion analyses could come from invariant MAIT and iNKT cells. Conclusions leaned on cross-sectional statistical analysis and did not track the same donors over time.

This CDR3 has 15 residues. CDR1 and CDR2 from the germline V gene are KGHDR and SFDVKD. J lost 2 bases, V lost 5 bases, and 7 bases had no gene match. The V gene is TRBV24-1, the J gene TRBJ2-5; 7 nucleotides align to TRBD1. The source material was naive T cells sorted from blood. The sequence came from a man younger than 30 in good health. The CDR3 coding sequence is TGTGCCACCAGTGGGGGCAGGGGGTATCAAGAGACCCAGTACTTC. This translates into CATSGGRGYQETQYF.